Shown below are 2 T cell receptor beta chains from a single sample sequenced in a study of technical replicates of blood from a handful of donors. Clones were sequenced by immunoSEQ multiplex PCR, and TCRdb holds only the in-frame ones, with some missing. The profile shows 67,000 or so clones, roughly 96% of them singletons. The sequencing sample was made of T cells isolated from PBMCs. The receptors were gathered from a human donor in good health.

In its sample, this clone was seen once. V gene TRBV19 combines with J gene TRBJ2-7; 12 nucleotides match TRBD2. There are 16 residues in the CDR3. CDR1 and CDR2 (germline): LNHDA, SQIVND (reference sequence). The V segment lost 5 bases and the J segment 3 bases; nucleotides outside the gene matches: 8. For the CDR3, the DNA is TGTGCCAGTAGTCCGACGACTAGCGGGAGATTCTACGAGCAGTACTTC. It specifies CASSPTTSGRFYEQYF.

The V gene is TRBV4-1, the J gene TRBJ2-7; maybe TRBD1 (5 bases). From germline, CDR1 is MGHRA and CDR2 YSYEKL. Trimming left V 4 bases short and J 4 bases short, with 11 bases between. The CDR3 spans 13 residues. The CDR3 DNA is TGCGCCAGCAGCCCGACAGAGGATTACGAGCAGTACTTC. It encodes CASSPTEDYEQYF.